Following are 30 T cell receptor beta chains from one sample sequenced in a study of blood T cell repertoires in COVID-19. Libraries were prepared by immunoSEQ multiplex PCR; TCRdb keeps only in-frame clonotypes and omits some of them. The sample comprises under 200,000 clones, just under 90% of which are singletons, and under 13% rests with the top ten. What was sequenced was peripheral blood. Every receptor here comes from a woman between 65 and 79 years old with COVID-19, enrolled during active disease.

The V call is TRBV7-9, the J call TRBJ2-3; D gene uncertain. CDR1 and CDR2 from the germline V gene are SEHNR and FQNEAQ (reference sequence). The CDR3 is 12 amino acids. The ends were cut back, 5 bases at V and 6 bases at J, with 9 bases in the middle. This CDR3 is CASSAGRDTQYF. The CDR3 DNA is TGTGCCAGCAGCGCCGGTCGCGATACGCAGTATTTT.

The chain has TRBV4-1 and TRBJ1-1, with a tentative D call TRBD1 (6 bases). Germline lookup yields CDR1 MGHRA and CDR2 YSYEKL. The CDR3 is 16 residues long. Between the trimmed V and J ends, which lost 4 bases and 7 bases, there was a span of 22 bases. This chain's CDR3 is CASSPEVGGGRNEAFF. In DNA form, the CDR3 reads TGCGCCAGCAGCCCCGAGGTGGGCGGGGGGCGTAATGAAGCTTTCTTT.

The chain combines TRBV19 with TRBJ1-5; 11 nucleotides align to TRBD1. Looked up from germline, CDR1 is LNHDA and CDR2 is SQIVND (reference sequence). This CDR3 has 17 residues. The J segment lost 3 bases and the V segment lost 7 bases, leaving 11 bases of the junction unmatched. The CDR3: CASTPGPGQGDNQPQHF. CDR3 coding DNA: TGTGCCAGTACCCCGGGGCCGGGACAGGGGGACAATCAGCCCCAGCATTTT.

The genes are TRBV10-3 and TRBJ2-7; 9 bases fit TRBD1. This CDR3 is 14 amino acids long. Germline V gene sequence: CDR1 ENHRY, CDR2 SYGVKD. J lost 4 bases, V lost 5 bases, and 6 bases had no gene match. CDR3 sequence reads: CAISHTGGGYEQYF. In DNA, the CDR3 is TGTGCCATCAGTCACACAGGGGGCGGATACGAGCAGTACTTC.

In its sample, this clone was seen once. V and J are TRBV28 and TRBJ1-1; tentative D call: TRBD1 (5 bases). Trimming pared 4 bases from V and 1 base from J, leaving 10 bases between. Germline CDR1 is MDHEN and CDR2 is SYDVKM. The CDR3 loop spans 14 amino acids. CDR3 nucleotides: TGTGCCAGCAGTTCAAACAGGAGGAACACTGAAGCTTTCTTT. Amino acids: CASSSNRRNTEAFF. The full variable domain, completed using reference TRBV28 and TRBJ1-1, is DVKVTQSSRYLVKRTGEKVFLECVQDMDHENMFWYRQDPGLGLRLIYFSYDVKMKEKGDIPEGYSVSREKKERFSLILESASTNQTSMYLCASSSNRRNTEAFFGQGTRLTVV.

This chain links TRBV3-1 (or the pseudogene TRBV3-2) with TRBJ2-7, with 14 bases aligning to TRBD2. Germline trimming cut 5 bases from V and 6 bases from J; bases unmatched to any gene: 6. The germline V gene has CDR1 LGHDT and CDR2 YNNKEL (reference sequence). The CDR3 has 15 amino acids. Here the CDR3 DNA reads TGTGCCAGCAGCTGGACTAGCGGGGGGTGGGGCGAGCAGTACTTC. Encoded protein: CASSWTSGGWGEQYF.

The chain couples TRBV27 to TRBJ2-1, with TRBD1 identical over 11 bases. Germline assignment: CDR1 MNHEY and CDR2 SMNVEV (reference sequence). The CDR3 is 15 amino acids. J was trimmed by 9 bases and V by 6 bases; bases with no gene match: 10. CDR3 protein: CASRPRDRGYVEQFF. The CDR3 region has the DNA TGTGCCAGCAGGCCTAGGGACAGGGGGTATGTTGAGCAGTTCTTC.

To note about this clone: At the DNA level, this CDR3 is encoded by other sequences in the same sample as well. This chain uses TRBV5-1 with TRBJ1-2; TRBD1 matches at 8 bases. Germline trimming cut 0 bases from V and 4 bases from J; bases unmatched to any gene: 5. Germline V gives CDR1 SGHRS, CDR2 YFSETQ. The CDR3 is made up of 15 amino acids. DNA of the CDR3: TGCGCCAGCAGCTTGGCCGGACAGGGCGGCTATGGCTACACCTTC. Protein product: CASSLAGQGGYGYTF.

The V call is TRBV2, the J call TRBJ2-3, with a weak D call TRBD2 (5 bases). There are 14 residues in the CDR3. V was shortened by 7 bases and J by 2 bases, with 13 bases between the two germline ends. Germline V CDR1 and CDR2: SNHLY, FYNNEI. CDR3 amino acids: CASTPGSSTDTQYF. The CDR3 nucleotides read TGTGCCAGCACCCCGGGATCGTCCACAGATACGCAGTATTTT.

The rearrangement uses TRBV10-2 and TRBJ1-6; D not resolved. The CDR3 has 16 residues. V gave up 0 bases and J gave up 6 bases, with 12 bases separating them. CDR1 WSHSY and CDR2 SAAADI come from the germline V gene. CDR3 region: CASSESNRVGNSPLHF. CDR3 nucleotides: TGCGCCAGCAGTGAGTCGAATCGGGTCGGTAATTCACCCCTCCACTTT.

The chain is built from TRBV4-1 and TRBJ1-3; D is ambiguous. CDR1 is MGHRA and CDR2 is YSYEKL in the germline V gene. This CDR3 is 17 amino acids long. The V and J ends lost 0 bases and 0 bases respectively, with 12 bases between them. The CDR3 loop is CASSQEGLRSSGNTIYF. Here the CDR3 DNA reads TGCGCCAGCAGCCAAGAAGGACTCAGGAGCTCTGGAAACACCATATATTTT.

The chain has TRBV2 and TRBJ1-1; D is ambiguous. CDR1 and CDR2 (germline): SNHLY, FYNNEI. The CDR3 consists of 13 residues. Between the trimmed V and J ends, which lost 6 bases and 10 bases, there was a span of 18 bases. The CDR3: CASRVSREGGAFF. The CDR3 DNA is TGTGCCAGCAGAGTCTCTCGGGAAGGAGGAGCTTTCTTT.

The V gene is TRBV19, the J gene TRBJ2-3, with 7 bases matching TRBD2. The CDR3 is 15 amino acids. Germline values: CDR1 LNHDA, CDR2 SQIVND (reference sequence). V trimming: 1 base; J trimming: 7 bases; junction bases outside the gene matches: 8. As DNA, the CDR3 is TGTGCCAGTAGTATAGGGCCGGCGGGGGTGAATACGCAGTATTTT. Residues: CASSIGPAGVNTQYF.

This chain connects TRBV5-1 to TRBJ2-3; 9 bases match TRBD1. CDR3 length: 16 residues. Germline V lookup: CDR1 SGHRS, CDR2 YFSETQ. The V gene end was trimmed by 3 bases and the J gene end by 1 base; junction bases not matched to a gene: 6. The CDR3 here is CASSSGTGRGTDTQYF. CDR3 in DNA: TGCGCCAGCAGCTCGGGGACAGGGAGGGGCACAGATACGCAGTATTTT.

As to this clone: At one boundary the junction diverges from the germline segment, which might be a read error. V gene TRBV11-2 combines with J gene TRBJ1-5; D gene ambiguous. Per the germline V gene, CDR1 is SGHAT and CDR2 is FQNNGV. The CDR3 totals 15 residues. The CDR3 DNA sequence: TGTGCCAGCAGCCTAGACGGGGAAAGCAATCAGCCCCAGCATTTT. Protein: CASSLDGESNQPQHF.

This rearrangement joins TRBV18 to TRBJ1-5; D gene ambiguous. The V and J ends lost 2 bases and 6 bases respectively, with 14 bases between them. CDR3 length: 15 amino acids. CDR1 and CDR2 (germline): KGHSH, LQKENI. CDR3 residues: CASSPSWSTGQPQHF. Written as DNA, the CDR3 is TGTGCCAGCTCACCATCTTGGTCCACGGGTCAGCCCCAGCATTTT.

A note on this clone: This specimen includes other DNA sequences encoding the same CDR3. The J gene is TRBJ2-3, the V gene TRBV5-1; TRBD1 matches at 9 bases. J gave up 3 bases and V 3 bases, and 2 bases lay outside the gene matches. Germline V gene lookup returns CDR1 SGHRS and CDR2 YFSETQ. The CDR3 contains 14 residues. CDR3 sequence reads: CASSSTGGTDTQYF. DNA of the CDR3: TGCGCCAGCAGCTCGACAGGGGGTACAGATACGCAGTATTTT.

The J gene is TRBJ1-1, the V gene TRBV30, with D perhaps matching TRBD1 (5 bases). This CDR3 is 14 amino acids long. The germline V gene has CDR1 GTSNPN and CDR2 SVGIG (reference sequence). The CDR3 sequence: CVHSAGGLGTEAFF. CDR3 nucleotides: TGTGTCCACAGCGCGGGGGGATTGGGCACTGAAGCTTTCTTT.

The chain has TRBV6-6 and TRBJ1-6; D unresolved. Germline V lookup: CDR1 MNHNY, CDR2 SVGAGI (reference sequence). The V end was cut by 1 base, the J end by 10 bases, with 14 bases between. The CDR3 runs to 15 residues. The CDR3 nucleotides read TGTGCCAGCAGTTACTTCCACGGGGAGGACTCACCCCTCCACTTT. Its translation is CASSYFHGEDSPLHF.

The CDR3 region has the DNA TGTGCCAGTAGTATAACAGCGGGGGGATGGCACGACAATGAGCAGTTCTTC. Protein sequence: CASSITAGGWHDNEQFF. This rearrangement joins TRBV19 to TRBJ2-1, with TRBD2 matching over 9 bases. CDR1 is LNHDA and CDR2 is SQIVND in the germline V gene (reference sequence). CDR3 length equals 17 residues. V shed 2 bases and J 5 bases; nucleotides not matched to a gene: 10.

The CDR3 nucleotides are TGTGCCAGCAGTTTAGGGGTTTGGGGCGGCTACACCTTC. It specifies CASSLGVWGGYTF. V usage is TRBV28 and J usage is TRBJ1-2, with D perhaps TRBD1 (5 bases). V lost 2 bases to trimming and J lost 8 bases, with 12 bases between them. Germline V gives CDR1 MDHEN, CDR2 SYDVKM. CDR3 size: 13 residues.

This clone was detected only a few times. This rearrangement joins TRBV20-1 to TRBJ2-7, with D possibly TRBD2 on 6 matching bases. The germline V gene encodes CDR1 DFQATT and CDR2 SNEGSKA (reference sequence). V lost 6 bases, J lost 5 bases, and 11 bases lay in between. The CDR3 totals 11 residues. The CDR3 loop is CSAGRRDEQYF. CDR3 sequence (DNA): TGCAGTGCCGGTAGGAGGGACGAGCAGTACTTC.

V is TRBV4-1 and J is TRBJ1-4; D not certain. The V end was cut by 2 bases, the J end by 7 bases, with 14 bases between. CDR1 is MGHRA, CDR2 YSYEKL, per germline. The CDR3 extends over 15 amino acids. The DNA for the CDR3 is TGCGCCAGCAGCCAACAGGACTGGGGAAGTGAAAAACTGTTTTTT. Translating it yields CASSQQDWGSEKLFF.

CDR3 sequence (DNA): TGCGCCAGCAGCATTGGACCGCGGGCTAATGAAAAACTGTTTTTT. Translating it yields CASSIGPRANEKLFF. This chain joins TRBV5-1 and TRBJ1-4; D is unclear. The CDR3 contains 15 residues. V was pared by 4 bases and J by 3 bases, with 13 bases between. Germline lookup yields CDR1 SGHRS and CDR2 YFSETQ.

The chain has TRBV6-5 and TRBJ2-7, with D tentatively TRBD2 (5 bases). V lost 6 bases and J lost 4, with 13 bases in between. Germline assignment: CDR1 MNHEY and CDR2 SVGAGI. This CDR3 has 13 residues. The CDR3 coding sequence is TGTGCCAGCAGACACCGGACGGGATACGAGCAGTACTTC. Its protein is CASRHRTGYEQYF.

This rearrangement joins TRBV4-1 to TRBJ2-1, with 8 nucleotides matching TRBD1. The germline V gene encodes CDR1 MGHRA and CDR2 YSYEKL. V was clipped by 4 bases and J by 5 bases; unmatched bases: 7. The CDR3 runs to 15 residues. The CDR3 spells CASSLDRGSHNEQFF. CDR3 bases: TGCGCCAGCAGCCTAGACAGGGGTTCCCACAATGAGCAGTTCTTC.

V and J are TRBV5-1 and TRBJ2-5; TRBD2 matches at 10 bases. V lost 2 bases and J lost 5; bases outside the gene matches: 6. The V gene's germline CDR1 is SGHRS and CDR2 YFSETQ. This CDR3 is built from 15 residues. The DNA for the CDR3 is TGCGCCAGCAGCTTTGCCAGCGGGGGGGCGGAGACCCAGTACTTC. This encodes CASSFASGGAETQYF. Full variable domain (outside the CDR3, taken from reference TRBV5-1 and TRBJ2-5): KAGVTQTPRYLIKTRGQQVTLSCSPISGHRSVSWYQQTPGQGLQFLFEYFSETQRNKGNFPGRFSGRQFSNSRSEMNVSTLELGDSALYLCASSFASGGAETQYFGPGTRLLVL.

The V and J genes are TRBV5-1 and TRBJ1-5; D gene uncertain. Germline-derived CDR1 and CDR2 are SGHRS and YFSETQ. V lost 3 bases and J lost 4, with 11 bases in between. The CDR3 has 14 residues. The CDR3 region has the DNA TGCGCCAGCAGCTACGAGTCGACTAATCAGCCCCAGCATTTT. This translates into CASSYESTNQPQHF.

The J gene is TRBJ1-1, the V gene TRBV28; the D is unclear. This CDR3 has 13 amino acids. With 6 bases removed from V and 10 bases from J, the gap between germline ends came to 18 bases. Germline-derived CDR1 and CDR2 are MDHEN and SYDVKM. The CDR3 is CASSPGGYGRAFF. The CDR3, as DNA: TGTGCCAGCAGCCCCGGAGGGTACGGCAGAGCTTTCTTT.

This clone was seen only once. The gene calls are TRBV12-3 or TRBV12-4 and TRBJ2-5; D is unresolved. The CDR3 has 13 residues. Trimming pared 3 bases from V and 2 bases from J, leaving 7 bases between. The CDR3 sequence: CASSLSRQETQYF. CDR3 bases: TGTGCCAGCAGTTTGAGCCGGCAAGAGACCCAGTACTTC.